This TCR beta chain derives from a study of cytomegalovirus exposure and HLA in healthy donors. CDR3 length equals 15 residues. With V trimmed by 3 bases and J by 7 bases, 5 bases remained unmatched. Germline loops: CDR1 MDHEN, CDR2 SYDVKM. Primers for the PCR totalled 60 Vbeta and 13 Jbeta. The repertoire was sequenced with immunoSEQ multiplex PCR; TCRdb's copy has only in-frame clones and lacks some. The sample table sets out about 120,000 clones. The chain employs TRBV28 and TRBJ2-1, with TRBD2 identical over 11 bases. The clonotype originates from a man between 18 and 35 years old in good health and CMV-seronegative. Sequenced: PBMCs. The CDR3 protein is CASSFVAGGTNEQFF. DNA of the CDR3: TGTGCCAGCAGTTTCGTAGCGGGAGGGACAAATGAGCAGTTCTTC.